This T cell receptor beta chain was profiled in a study of a mutant IDH1 vaccine in newly diagnosed glioma. About the study: Mean patient age was about 40 years; around 60% were male and around 40% female. Study-level points and caveats: With respect to changes in top peripheral T cell clonotypes, pseudoprogression seemed unrelated.

In regard to this clone: Its antigen is undetermined.

CDR3 size: 19 residues. Germline values: CDR1 LNHDA, CDR2 SQIVND (reference sequence). The trim removed 8 bases at V and 6 bases at J, leaving 22 bases unmatched. Time point indicated: baseline, week 1 (first vaccination visit). Treatment indicated: pre-vaccination baseline after standard-of-care therapy. Method: immunoSEQ multiplex PCR; TCRdb's copy keeps in-frame clones and lacks some. Of approximately 92,000 clones in the sample, around 82% are singletons; the top ten hold 7.4%. This TCR came from a woman aged 50 to 60 with glioma. The chain combines TRBV19 with TRBJ2-2; TRBD1 aligns across 9 bases. Sequences were derived from PBMCs, sampled from a glioma patient treated with radiotherapy, temozolomide or both. Written as DNA, the CDR3 is TGTGCCAGTCGACCCTTTGGGACAGGGCATCATGTAATGTCCGGGGAGCTGTTTTTT. The encoded protein is CASRPFGTGHHVMSGELFF.